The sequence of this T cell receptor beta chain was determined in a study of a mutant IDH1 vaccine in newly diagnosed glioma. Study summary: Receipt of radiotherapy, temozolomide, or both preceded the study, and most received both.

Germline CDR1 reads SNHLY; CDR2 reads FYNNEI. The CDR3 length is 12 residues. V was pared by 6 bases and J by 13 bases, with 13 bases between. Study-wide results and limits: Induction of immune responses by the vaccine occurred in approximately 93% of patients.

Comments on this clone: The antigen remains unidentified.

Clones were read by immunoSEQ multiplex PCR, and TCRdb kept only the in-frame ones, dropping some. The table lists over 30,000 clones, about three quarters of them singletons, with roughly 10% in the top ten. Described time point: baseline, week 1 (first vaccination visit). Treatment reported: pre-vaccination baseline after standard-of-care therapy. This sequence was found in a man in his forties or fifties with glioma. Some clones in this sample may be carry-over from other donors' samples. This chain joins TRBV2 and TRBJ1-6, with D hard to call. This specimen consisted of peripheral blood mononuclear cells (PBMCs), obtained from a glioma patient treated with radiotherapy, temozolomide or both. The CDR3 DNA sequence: TGTGCCAGCAGAGACCAGGTTTTGCCCCTCCACTTT. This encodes CASRDQVLPLHF.